This TCR beta chain was recorded in a study of response to subunit inactivated influenza vaccine. TCRdb reprocessed the RT-PCR reads via MiXCR and lists one record per CDR3 protein. Of 550,000 to 800,000 distinct CDR3 sequences detected, around 16% appear once; the ten largest clones hold 9.5% to 13%. The V end lost 7 bases, the J end lost 0 bases, and 16 bases lay between the germline ends. This CDR3 region has 15 residues. The germline V gene encodes CDR1 DFQATT and CDR2 SNEGSKA (reference sequence). V usage is TRBV20-1 and J usage is TRBJ2-1; D might be TRBD2 (6 bases). The clonotype was recovered from a man in his fifties or sixties who received an inactivated influenza vaccine. Sequenced material: PBMCs from blood, taken 11 to 12 days after vaccination. For the CDR3, the DNA is TGCAGTGTTCAGGCGGGACTTTTCTCCTACAATGAGCAGTTCTTC. Translated, it gives CSVQAGLFSYNEQFF.